This TCR beta chain was obtained from a study of blood T cell repertoires in COVID-19. Overall study context: Whether acute or convalescent, the COVID-19 samples came from the United States, Italy and Spain. T cells, B-cell-depleted T cells, or PBMCs supplied cDNA or gDNA.

Authors' analysis steps: Reference gene primers were amplified, and this amplification served to estimate nucleated cell counts. Here immunoSEQ multiplex PCR was the method, and the copy in TCRdb shows in-frame clones only, minus some. V, J and clone size are taken as reported in that table, and D and trimming were inferred from the DNA itself. The profile covers 40,000 to 50,000 clones, with approximately 90% appearing a single time and approximately 4.8% taken by the ten largest. The sequence was collected from a human donor in a cohort sampled during active COVID-19. The sequenced sample consisted of peripheral blood.

The CDR3 here is CASSLGTGGWNEQYF. The CDR3 DNA reads TGCGCCAGCAGCCTGGGGACAGGGGGCTGGAACGAGCAGTACTTC. The chain uses TRBV5-1 and TRBJ2-7; 12 nucleotides match TRBD1. The germline gives CDR1 SGHRS, CDR2 YFSETQ. There are 15 residues in the CDR3. V was pared by 4 bases and J by 5 bases, with 7 bases of the junction left unmatched.